This T cell receptor beta chain was recovered during a study of shared clonotypes between healthy human individuals. Whole-study results and caveats: Rarefaction exposed incomplete sorted-subset sequencing despite large depth.

Trimming shortened V by 3 bases and J by 2 bases, and 7 bases separated the two germline ends. The germline V gene encodes CDR1 ENHRY and CDR2 SYGVKD. The CDR3 length is 13 residues. About this clone itself: Its antigen is as yet unknown.

The method was immunoSEQ multiplex PCR; TCRdb's version includes in-frame clones alone and lacks a portion of them. The sample has about 1 million clones, approximately 80% seen once. This TCR came from a man aged 18 to 29 in good health. Some clones in this sample may be carry-over from other donors' samples. The V gene is TRBV10-3, the J gene TRBJ2-5; the D is unclear. Sequences were obtained from memory CD4+ T cells from PBMCs. The subset: CD45RA-negative fraction. CDR3 nucleotides: TGTGCCATCAGTGATCTGGTTCAAGAGACCCAGTACTTC. This sequence encodes CAISDLVQETQYF.